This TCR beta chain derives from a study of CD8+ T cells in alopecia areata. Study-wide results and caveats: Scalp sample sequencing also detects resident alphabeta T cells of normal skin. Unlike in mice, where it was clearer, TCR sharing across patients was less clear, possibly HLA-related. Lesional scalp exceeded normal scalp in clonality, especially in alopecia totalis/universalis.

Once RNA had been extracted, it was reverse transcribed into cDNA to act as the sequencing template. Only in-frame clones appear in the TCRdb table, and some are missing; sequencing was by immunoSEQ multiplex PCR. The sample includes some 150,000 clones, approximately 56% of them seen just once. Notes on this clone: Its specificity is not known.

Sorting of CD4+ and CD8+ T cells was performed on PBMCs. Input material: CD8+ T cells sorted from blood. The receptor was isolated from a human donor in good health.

Here the CDR3 reads CASSPFPQGGRDNEQFF. The CDR3 DNA follows: TGTGCCAGCAGCCCCTTTCCCCAGGGGGGGAGGGACAATGAGCAGTTCTTC. The rearrangement links TRBV7-9 to TRBJ2-1; D could derive from TRBD1 or TRBD2 (7 bases each). Trimming shortened V by 5 bases and J by 5 bases, and 22 bases separated the two germline ends. Looked up from germline, CDR1 is SEHNR and CDR2 is FQNEAQ (reference sequence). This CDR3 has 17 residues.